This TCR beta chain was sequenced in a study of cytomegalovirus exposure and HLA in healthy donors. General study findings and limits: A further, later analysis showed that HLA-associated TCR beta chains (compared with equally common others) were more clonally expanded.

Amplification used 60 Vbeta primers and 13 Jbeta primers. Assay: immunoSEQ multiplex PCR; the TCRdb copy retains only in-frame clones and omits some. The sample includes about 140,000 clones, 78% of them seen just once. This clone was detected a few times. What it binds is not known. The sample was PBMCs. The sequence came from a woman aged 18-29 years in good health and CMV-seropositive.

Written as DNA, the CDR3 is TGCGCCAGCAGCAACCGGGACAGGGGGCTAGGAGAGGGCTACACCTTC. This sequence encodes CASSNRDRGLGEGYTF. The chain combines TRBV5-1 with TRBJ1-2; the match to TRBD1 covers 12 bases. The CDR3 has 16 residues. Germline CDR1 reads SGHRS; CDR2 reads YFSETQ. The ends lost 4 bases at V and 8 bases at J; junction bases unmatched: 12. The variable domain in full, with the rest retrieved from reference TRBV5-1 and TRBJ1-2, is KAGVTQTPRYLIKTRGQQVTLSCSPISGHRSVSWYQQTPGQGLQFLFEYFSETQRNKGNFPGRFSGRQFSNSRSEMNVSTLELGDSALYLCASSNRDRGLGEGYTFGSGTRLTVV.